The following is a T cell receptor (beta chain) sequence with its context. This sample stems from a study of blood T cell repertoires in COVID-19. Study overall: From the United States, Italy and Spain came samples of acute and convalescent COVID-19. The analysed material was cDNA or gDNA that came from T cells, B-cell-depleted T cells, or PBMCs.

Deletions cut 4 bases from V and 7 bases from J, with 13 bases between. The CDR3 loop spans 13 amino acids. Those who participated ranged in age from roughly 18 to 100 years and resided in approximately 23 US areas. Participants' own reports of clinical history determined their cohort assignment. The method was immunoSEQ multiplex PCR; TCRdb's version includes in-frame clones alone and lacks a portion of them. The sample records 350,000 to 450,000 clones, 80% to 95% being singletons. The chain carries TRBV12-3 or TRBV12-4 and TRBJ1-1; D gene ambiguous. Sequencing was performed on PBMCs or T cells enriched from blood (not recorded which). This clonotype originated in a woman in her 40s who had been exposed to COVID-19. CDR3 coding DNA: TGTGCCAGCAGTTCGGGGTCTTTGGTTGAAGCTTTCTTT. This sequence encodes CASSSGSLVEAFF.